These 16 T cell receptor beta chains came from one sample sequenced in a study of response to subunit inactivated influenza vaccine. Using its own MiXCR run on the RT-PCR reads, TCRdb lists one record per CDR3 protein. The top ten clones hold 10% to 15% of a sample with about half a million distinct CDR3 sequences, 7.6% of them seen once. This sample comprised PBMCs from blood, obtained less than 30 months after vaccination. The receptor set was obtained from a man between 50 and 69 years old who received an inactivated influenza vaccine.

This chain links TRBV5-1 with TRBJ2-7; the D gene could be TRBD1 or TRBD2 (5 bases each). The CDR3 has 15 amino acids. From germline, CDR1 is SGHRS and CDR2 YFSETQ. V was clipped by 4 bases and J by 3 bases, with 17 bases between them. The CDR3 region is CASSAGTAAVYEQYF. CDR3 in DNA: TGCGCCAGCAGCGCCGGGACCGCAGCGGTCTACGAGCAGTACTTC. Full variable domain (remainder filled in from reference TRBV5-1 and TRBJ2-7): KAGVTQTPRYLIKTRGQQVTLSCSPISGHRSVSWYQQTPGQGLQFLFEYFSETQRNKGNFPGRFSGRQFSNSRSEMNVSTLELGDSALYLCASSAGTAAVYEQYFGPGTRLTVT.

This clonotype was observed at least ten times. The chain has TRBV27 and TRBJ1-1; D is possibly TRBD1 (5 bases). The CDR3 loop spans 11 amino acids. Looked up from germline, CDR1 is MNHEY and CDR2 is SMNVEV (reference sequence). The V end was cut by 3 bases, the J end by 6 bases, with 5 bases between. The CDR3 DNA is TGTGCCAGCAGTTTGGGGGCTGAAGCTTTCTTT. Its translation is CASSLGAEAFF.

This clonotype was observed at least ten times. This chain links TRBV7-2 with TRBJ2-7; 8 nucleotides line up with TRBD2. Germline V CDR1 and CDR2: SGHTA, FQGNSA. The CDR3 is 14 amino acids. The junction had 8 bases not matched to a gene; V was cut back by 7 bases and J by 3 bases. This chain's CDR3 is CASKLGSGSYEQYF. The CDR3 coding sequence is TGTGCCAGCAAGCTAGGAAGCGGGAGCTACGAGCAGTACTTC.

This clonotype has ten or more counts. The V and J genes are TRBV10-3 and TRBJ2-7; D tentatively fits TRBD1 or TRBD2 (5 bases each). Germline V gene data show CDR1 as ENHRY and CDR2 as SYGVKD. This CDR3 has 13 amino acids. V gave up 6 bases and J gave up 5 bases, with 14 bases separating them. As DNA, the CDR3 is TGTGCCATCAGCCGATCTGAGGGGAACGAGCAGTACTTC. Translating gives CAISRSEGNEQYF.

The rearrangement joins TRBV5-5 to TRBJ2-3; 7 bases are a match to TRBD1. V dropped 1 base and J dropped 5; count of bases not matched to a gene: 7. CDR1 is SGHKS and CDR2 is YYEKEE in the germline V gene (reference sequence). The CDR3 contains 15 residues. CDR3 residues: CASSLQGQKQDTQYF. DNA for the CDR3: TGTGCCAGCAGCTTGCAGGGACAGAAACAAGATACGCAGTATTTT.

The chain joins TRBV20-1 to TRBJ1-1; no firm D call. The V gene's germline CDR1 is DFQATT and CDR2 SNEGSKA (reference sequence). This CDR3 region has 13 residues. The CDR3 DNA sequence: TGCAGGTCCCTCCCCGTCATGAACACTGAAGCTTTCTTT. This encodes CRSLPVMNTEAFF.

As to this clonotype: Lacking the conserved final phenylalanine or tryptophan, this CDR3 likely reflects a read error. The chain uses TRBV3-1 and TRBJ2-5; TRBD2 is a possible D gene (6 bases). The CDR3 covers 16 residues. CDR1 and CDR2 from the germline V gene are LGHDT and YNNKEL (reference sequence). With 2 bases removed from V and 0 bases from J, the gap between germline ends came to 13 bases. In DNA, the CDR3 is TGTGCCAGCAGCCAATGGATAGTAGCGGACCAAGAGACCCAGTACTCC. It is translated as CASSQWIVADQETQYS.

The chain combines TRBV5-1 with TRBJ2-3; TRBD2 matches 9 bases. Unmatched junction bases numbered 11, after V lost 6 bases and J lost 3 bases. CDR3 length equals 16 residues. Per germline, CDR1 SGHRS and CDR2 YFSETQ. CDR3 nucleotide sequence: TGCGCCAGCACGGAGAGTAGTAGCGGGGGTACAGATACGCAGTATTTT. It yields the protein CASTESSSGGTDTQYF.

This clonotype was counted a few times. The chain joins TRBV7-6 to TRBJ2-7; D may be TRBD2 (5 bases). V was cut by 4 bases and J by 6 bases, with 16 bases left in between. Germline V gene sequence: CDR1 SGHVS, CDR2 FNYEAQ. This CDR3 spans 14 amino acids. The CDR3 sequence is CASSSEADFSEQYF. CDR3 bases: TGTGCCAGCAGCTCAGAGGCGGACTTTTCCGAGCAGTACTTC. Full variable domain (remainder filled in from reference TRBV7-6 and TRBJ2-7): GAGVSQSPRYKVTKRGQDVALRCDPISGHVSLYWYRQALGQGPEFLTYFNYEAQQDKSGLPNDRFSAERPEGSISTLTIQRTEQRDSAMYRCASSSEADFSEQYFGPGTRLTVT.

This clonotype was seen a few times. The CDR3 nucleotides read TGTGCCAGCAGCCGTACAGGGGCAAGCACAGATACGCAGTATTTT. Residues: CASSRTGASTDTQYF. The chain couples TRBV9 to TRBJ2-3; TRBD1 aligns across 7 bases. The ends lost 4 bases at V and 0 bases at J; junction bases unmatched: 5. CDR1 SGDLS and CDR2 YYNGEE come from the germline V gene. This CDR3 spans 15 amino acids.

This clonotype turned up a few times. The gene calls are TRBV4-1 and TRBJ2-5; 7 bases map to TRBD1. Germline loops: CDR1 MGHRA, CDR2 YSYEKL. The V segment lost 0 bases and the J segment 5 bases; nucleotides outside the gene matches: 6. The CDR3 spans 15 residues. The CDR3 loop reads CASSQDVGGRETQYF. In DNA, the CDR3 is TGCGCCAGCAGCCAAGACGTAGGGGGCAGGGAGACCCAGTACTTC.

This clonotype has just a few counts. J is TRBJ1-1 and V is TRBV12-3 or TRBV12-4; D is unresolved. CDR3 length equals 13 residues. V lost 2 bases to trimming and J lost 6 bases, with 10 bases between them. CDR3 sequence (DNA): TGTGCCAGCAGTTTATCTGGGTACGCTGAAGCTTTCTTT. It translates to CASSLSGYAEAFF.

This clonotype was found many times. The rearrangement links TRBV24-1 to TRBJ2-1, with 8 bases matching TRBD2. Looked up from germline, CDR1 is KGHDR and CDR2 is SFDVKD. Trimming took 1 base from V and 6 from J; bases not matched to a gene: 4. The CDR3 is 15 residues long. CDR3 nucleotides: TGTGCCACCAGTGATTTTCGCCTAGCGGGCAATGAGCAGTTCTTC. Amino acid sequence: CATSDFRLAGNEQFF.

This clonotype was counted many times. The gene calls are TRBV28 and TRBJ2-1; 10 bases map to TRBD1. Germline loops: CDR1 MDHEN, CDR2 SYDVKM. The CDR3 consists of 13 residues. Losses at the gene ends were 4 bases for V and 7 bases for J; bases not matched to a gene: 1. The CDR3 loop reads CASSSGQGNEQFF. In nucleotides, the CDR3 is TGTGCCAGCAGTTCGGGACAGGGGAATGAGCAGTTCTTC.

This clonotype appeared many times. The chain combines TRBV7-2 with TRBJ2-1; 10 bases fit TRBD2. The CDR3 spans 16 residues. In germline, CDR1 is SGHTA, CDR2 FQGNSA. V was pared by 5 bases and J by 2 bases, with 6 bases of the junction left unmatched. CDR3: CASSIRSGGAYNEQFF. The CDR3 region has the DNA TGTGCCAGCAGCATTAGGAGCGGGGGGGCCTACAATGAGCAGTTCTTC.

CDR3 bases: TGCGCCAGCAGCCGAGACAGGGACTATCCGAATGAGCAGTTCTTC. It is translated as CASSRDRDYPNEQFF. The chain uses TRBV4-3 and TRBJ2-1, with D perhaps TRBD1 or TRBD2 (7 bases each). CDR1 and CDR2 (germline): LGHNA, YSLEER. The CDR3 loop spans 15 amino acids. Trimming left V 4 bases short and J 7 bases short, with 17 bases between.